Presented here are 13 T cell receptor beta chains from one specimen sequenced in a study of blood T cell repertoires in COVID-19. Repertoires were generated with immunoSEQ multiplex PCR, while TCRdb's copy carries only in-frame clones and drops some. Of around 230,000 clones in the sample, 80% to 90% were seen once. Input material: peripheral blood. These receptors came from a man between 40 and 49 years old who had recovered from COVID-19.

V is TRBV28 and J is TRBJ1-2, with D possibly matching TRBD1 (6 bases). Germline V CDR1 and CDR2: MDHEN, SYDVKM. V was cut by 6 bases and J by 8 bases, with 19 bases left in between. The CDR3 runs 14 residues. The CDR3 region is CASRAGQFVVGYTF. CDR3 in DNA: TGTGCCAGCAGAGCAGGACAGTTCGTGGTAGGCTACACCTTC.

The chain combines TRBV10-3 with TRBJ1-1, with D uncertain. V was clipped by 7 bases and J by 0 bases, with 12 bases between them. CDR3 size: 14 residues. Germline V lookup: CDR1 ENHRY, CDR2 SYGVKD. For the CDR3, the DNA is TGTGCCATCATTGAAGACACCATGAACACTGAAGCTTTCTTT. It codes for CAIIEDTMNTEAFF.

This sequence joins TRBV5-5 and TRBJ2-3; 9 bases agree with TRBD1. This CDR3 region has 17 residues. The junction had 9 bases not matched to a gene; V was cut back by 0 bases and J by 4 bases. Germline CDR1 reads SGHKS; CDR2 reads YYEKEE (reference sequence). CDR3 sequence reads: CASSLDRGRKTADTQYF. The CDR3 nucleotides are TGTGCCAGCAGCTTGGACAGGGGGCGTAAGACCGCAGATACGCAGTATTTT.

This clone was counted only a few times. The chain employs TRBV2 and TRBJ1-2, with 7 bases fitting TRBD1. V lost 6 bases to trimming and J lost 8 bases; unmatched junction nucleotides: 12. The CDR3 has 14 residues. CDR1 SNHLY and CDR2 FYNNEI come from the germline V gene. The DNA for the CDR3 is TGTGCCAGCAGCCCTCTCGGACAGGTGGGCGGCTACACCTTC. Its translation: CASSPLGQVGGYTF.

This chain uses TRBV18 with TRBJ2-7; D is undetermined. Trimming stripped 3 bases from V and 6 bases from J, with 9 bases between. The CDR3 loop spans 12 amino acids. Germline values: CDR1 KGHSH, CDR2 LQKENI. The CDR3 DNA sequence: TGTGCCAGCTCACCGGGCCTCAGCGAGCAGTACTTC. As protein: CASSPGLSEQYF.

A single count supports this clone. The chain has TRBV18 and TRBJ2-7, with D perhaps matching TRBD2 (6 bases). Between the trimmed V and J ends, which lost 1 base and 6 bases, there was a span of 13 bases. CDR1 is KGHSH, CDR2 LQKENI, per germline. CDR3 length: 14 residues. CDR3 sequence reads: CASSPQTRDSEQYF. Here the CDR3 DNA reads TGTGCCAGCTCACCACAGACTAGGGACTCCGAGCAGTACTTC.

A word on this clone: One end of the junction does not line up with germline, which may come from a read error. The V gene is TRBV7-7, the J gene TRBJ2-1, with a weak D call TRBD2 (7 bases). Looked up from germline, CDR1 is SSHAT and CDR2 is FNYEAQ (reference sequence). The CDR3 runs to 15 residues. The DNA for the CDR3 is TGTGCTAGCAGCCTCACGGGGGGCCCAAGTGATGAGCAGTTCTTC. Its protein is CASSLTGGPSDEQFF. The variable domain in full, completed from reference TRBV7-7 and TRBJ2-1, reads GAGVSQSPRYKVTKRGQDVTLRCDPISSHATLYWYQQALGQGPEFLTYFNYEAQPDKSGLPSDRFSAERPEGSISTLTIQRTEQRDSAMYRCASSLTGGPSDEQFFGPGTRLTVL.

This clone was seen only a few times. This chain links TRBV18 with TRBJ1-1; D is possibly TRBD1 (6 bases). V dropped 3 bases and J dropped 5 bases, with 13 bases sitting between them. Germline V gene sequence: CDR1 KGHSH, CDR2 LQKENI. CDR3 size: 14 residues. CDR3 DNA sequence: TGTGCCAGCTCACCCCTAGGGGGGGAGACTGAAGCTTTCTTT. Encoded protein: CASSPLGGETEAFF.

This chain joins TRBV29-1 and TRBJ1-2; TRBD1 matches 7 bases. Looked up from germline, CDR1 is SQVTM and CDR2 is ANQGSEA. Trimming removed 6 bases from V and 8 bases from J; junction bases left unmatched: 9. This CDR3 is built from 12 residues. The CDR3 here is CSVGKGAGGYTF. The CDR3 DNA reads as TGCAGCGTGGGGAAGGGGGCTGGAGGCTACACCTTC.

The rearrangement links TRBV9 to TRBJ2-2, with TRBD1 identical over 7 bases. The CDR3 is 16 residues long. Losses at the gene ends were 0 bases for V and 3 bases for J; bases not matched to a gene: 5. The germline CDR1 and CDR2 sequences are SGDLS and YYNGEE. The CDR3 reads CASSVELTGYTGELFF. CDR3 coding DNA: TGTGCCAGCAGCGTAGAATTGACAGGGTACACCGGGGAGCTGTTTTTT.

This sequence joins TRBV4-3 and TRBJ2-1; D uncertain. In germline, CDR1 is LGHNA, CDR2 YSLEER. This CDR3 has 16 amino acids. The germline V and J ends were trimmed by 4 bases and 0 bases, with 13 bases remaining between them. CDR3 DNA: TGCGCCAGCAGCCGTCAACTCGGCGGCTCCTACAATGAGCAGTTCTTC. Amino acid sequence: CASSRQLGGSYNEQFF.

This clone has only one observation. CDR3 protein: CASSRPGQGDGYTF. CDR3 DNA sequence: TGTGCCAGCAGTCGTCCGGGACAGGGAGATGGCTACACCTTC. The genes are TRBV6-2 or TRBV6-3 and TRBJ1-2; 9 bases map to TRBD1. V trimming: 5 bases; J trimming: 6 bases; junction bases outside the gene matches: 7. The CDR3 runs to 14 residues. Per germline, CDR1 MNHEY and CDR2 SVGEGT.

The genes are TRBV28 and TRBJ2-7; D unclear. Looked up from germline, CDR1 is MDHEN and CDR2 is SYDVKM. This CDR3 region has 14 residues. V shed 6 bases and J shed 3 bases, with 15 bases lying between them. CDR3 in DNA: TGTGCCAGCAGCCCCTATCAAGCGCTCTACGAGCAGTACTTC. Protein: CASSPYQALYEQYF.